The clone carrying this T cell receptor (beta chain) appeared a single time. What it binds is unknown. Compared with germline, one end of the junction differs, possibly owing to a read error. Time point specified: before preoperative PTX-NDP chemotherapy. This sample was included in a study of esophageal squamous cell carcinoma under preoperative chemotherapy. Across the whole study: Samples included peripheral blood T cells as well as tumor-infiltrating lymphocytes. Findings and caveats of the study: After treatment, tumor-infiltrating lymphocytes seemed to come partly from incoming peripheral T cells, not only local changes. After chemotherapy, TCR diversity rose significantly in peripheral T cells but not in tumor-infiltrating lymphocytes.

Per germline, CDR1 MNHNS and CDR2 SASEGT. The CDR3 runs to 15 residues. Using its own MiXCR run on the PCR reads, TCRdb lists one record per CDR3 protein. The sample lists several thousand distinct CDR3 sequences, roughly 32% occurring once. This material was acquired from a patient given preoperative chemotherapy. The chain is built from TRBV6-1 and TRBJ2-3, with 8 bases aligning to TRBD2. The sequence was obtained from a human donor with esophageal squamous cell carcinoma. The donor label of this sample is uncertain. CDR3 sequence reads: CASSKGRAGADRQYF. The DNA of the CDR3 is TGTGCCAGCAGTAAGGGACGAGCGGGGGCAGATAGGCAGTATTTT.